This passage covers 30 T cell receptor beta chains from one sample sequenced in a study of regulatory T cells in long-lasting Graves disease. Specified time point: newly diagnosed GD, antithyroid drugs for less than 3 months. The TCR library was made from RNA extracted from PBMCs. Arm-PCR of CDR3 regions with iRepertoire HTBI primers generated TCR beta libraries. TCRdb re-called the multiplex PCR reads through MiXCR, storing one row per CDR3 protein. Here the sample spans around 470,000 distinct CDR3 sequences, 14% being singletons. The sample was also reused in another study, on T cells in Graves' hyperthyroidism and ophthalmopathy.

Sequenced material: peripheral blood mononuclear cells (PBMCs), taken at new diagnosis, from a patient treated with antithyroid drugs. The receptor set was obtained from a woman between 45 and 60 years old with Graves disease.

This clonotype was counted ten times or more. J is TRBJ1-5 and V is TRBV7-8; 9 positions agree with TRBD1. This CDR3 is 14 amino acids long. Trimming removed 4 bases from V and 6 bases from J; junction bases left unmatched: 4. Germline values: CDR1 SGHVS, CDR2 FQNEAQ. CDR3 sequence reads: CASSSDRGIQPQHF. CDR3 DNA: TGTGCCAGCAGCTCGGACAGGGGAATTCAGCCCCAGCATTTT.

This clonotype showed up just a few times. The chain carries TRBV4-1 and TRBJ2-7; no definite D call. Trimming removed 0 bases at V and 3 bases at J, with 12 bases between. Germline V CDR1 and CDR2: MGHRA, YSYEKL. The CDR3 extends over 15 amino acids. CDR3 DNA: TGCGCCAGCAGCCAAGAGGCAAAGGAGAACTACGAGCAGTACTTC. It translates to CASSQEAKENYEQYF.

The sample holds many counts of this clonotype. V usage is TRBV7-9 and J usage is TRBJ1-1; no firm D call. Trimming removed 2 bases from V and 6 bases from J, with 7 bases in between. This CDR3 spans 12 amino acids. The germline CDR1 and CDR2 sequences are SEHNR and FQNEAQ (reference sequence). CDR3 DNA: TGTGCCAGCAGCTTAATGGGATCTGAAGCTTTCTTT. Its translation: CASSLMGSEAFF.

The chain joins TRBV9 to TRBJ1-1; tentatively, D is TRBD1 (5 bases). Germline CDR1 and CDR2: SGDLS and YYNGEE. The CDR3 runs to 16 residues. V lost 0 bases, J lost 3 bases, and 15 bases lay in between. The CDR3 loop is CASSVAFQGVDTEAFF. The DNA for the CDR3 is TGTGCCAGCAGCGTAGCTTTTCAGGGCGTAGACACTGAAGCTTTCTTT. Supplemented by reference TRBV9 and TRBJ1-1, the full variable domain reads DSGVTQTPKHLITATGQRVTLRCSPRSGDLSVYWYQQSLDQGLQFLIQYYNGEERAKGNILERFSAQQFPDLHSELNLSSLELGDSALYFCASSVAFQGVDTEAFFGQGTRLTVV.

The V and J genes are TRBV10-1 and TRBJ2-1, with 10 bases lining up with TRBD1. The CDR3 runs to 14 residues. The trim removed 1 base at V and 6 bases at J, leaving 0 bases unmatched. Germline assignment: CDR1 WNHNN and CDR2 SYGVQD (reference sequence). As DNA, the CDR3 is TGCGCCAGCAGTGAGTGGACAGGGGGCAATGAGCAGTTCTTC. Translation: CASSEWTGGNEQFF.

The chain links TRBV27 to TRBJ2-1; 7 bases map to TRBD2. Per germline, CDR1 MNHEY and CDR2 SMNVEV (reference sequence). J was trimmed by 9 bases and V by 6 bases; bases with no gene match: 14. CDR3 size: 15 residues. The CDR3 DNA sequence: TGTGCCAGCAGGGACGTCTCAGCGGGATGGACTGAGCAGTTCTTC. This encodes CASRDVSAGWTEQFF.

This clonotype came up many times. The V call is TRBV11-2, the J call TRBJ2-1; possible D gene TRBD1, 5 bases. Trimming left V 3 bases short and J 4 bases short, with 25 bases between. The CDR3 is 19 amino acids. CDR1 and CDR2 (germline): SGHAT, FQNNGV. The CDR3 spells CASSLTRALETLNYNEQFF. The CDR3 region has the DNA TGTGCCAGCAGCTTGACCAGGGCCCTCGAAACCCTTAATTACAATGAGCAGTTCTTC. Drawing the rest from reference TRBV11-2 and TRBJ2-1, the complete variable domain is EAGVAQSPRYKIIEKRQSVAFWCNPISGHATLYWYQQILGQGPKLLIQFQNNGVVDDSQLPKDRFSAERLKGVDSTLKIQPAKLEDSAVYLCASSLTRALETLNYNEQFFGPGTRLTVL.

A remark on this clonotype: This sequence is one base from a far larger clone and is likely a read error. The genes are TRBV6-5 and TRBJ2-4; perhaps TRBD2 as D (6 bases). Per the germline V gene, CDR1 is MNHEY and CDR2 is SVGAGI. The CDR3 runs to 17 residues. Between the trimmed V and J ends, which lost 3 bases and 1 base, there was a span of 16 bases. CDR3 protein: CASSYRSLGGAKNIQYF. DNA of the CDR3: TGTGCCAGCAGTTATCGGAGTCTTGGGGGGGCCAAAAACATTCAGTACTTC.

This clonotype was picked up a small number of times. The chain combines TRBV4-1 with TRBJ1-5, with a weak D call TRBD1 (5 bases). This CDR3 is 15 amino acids long. In germline, CDR1 is MGHRA, CDR2 YSYEKL. V lost 0 bases, J lost 6 bases, and 12 bases lay in between. This CDR3 reads CASSQDKGMLQPQHF. For the CDR3, the DNA is TGCGCCAGCAGCCAAGATAAGGGGATGCTTCAGCCCCAGCATTTT.

This clonotype was seen ten or more times. J is TRBJ2-1 and V is TRBV25-1; 8 nucleotides agree with TRBD2. Germline CDR1 is MGHDK and CDR2 is SYGVNS. The CDR3 loop spans 17 amino acids. Trimming cost V 3 bases and J 0 bases; bases outside gene matches: 7. CDR3 amino acids: CASSDPMSGSSYNEQFF. The DNA of the CDR3 is TGTGCCAGCAGTGACCCCATGAGCGGGAGCTCCTACAATGAGCAGTTCTTC.

This clonotype was seen many times. J is TRBJ1-5 and V is TRBV27, with a weak D call TRBD1 (5 bases). V lost 5 bases to trimming and J lost 2 bases, with 19 bases between them. Per germline, CDR1 MNHEY and CDR2 SMNVEV (reference sequence). The CDR3 runs to 17 residues. CDR3 loop: CASSAGGGIGGNQPQHF. CDR3 in DNA: TGTGCCAGCAGTGCCGGGGGGGGGATCGGTGGCAATCAGCCCCAGCATTTT.

This clonotype was recorded at least ten times. The genes are TRBV6-2 or TRBV6-3 and TRBJ1-5; maybe TRBD1 (6 bases). Trimming stripped 8 bases from V and 9 bases from J, with 20 bases between. Germline V gives CDR1 MNHEY, CDR2 SVGEGT. This CDR3 spans 14 amino acids. The CDR3 nucleotides read TGTGCCAGCCGGAAGGACAGAACCCTAGGGCCCCAGCATTTT. Translating gives CASRKDRTLGPQHF.

Worth noting for this clonotype: A much larger clone differs from this one at a single base, so this may be a read error. The chain combines TRBV20-1 with TRBJ2-1; D may correspond to TRBD1 or TRBD2 (7 bases each). Germline CDR1 and CDR2: DFQATT and SNEGSKA (reference sequence). V was clipped by 2 bases and J by 10 bases, with 21 bases between them. This CDR3 comprises 15 residues. DNA of the CDR3: TGCAGTGCTAGAATCGGGGGAGGGGGCTCTGAGGAGCAGTTCTTC. Protein sequence: CSARIGGGGSEEQFF.

Notes on this clonotype: Given a much more abundant clone one base away, this may be a read error. The CDR3 end shows no conserved phenylalanine or tryptophan, and so a read error is likely. The chain combines TRBV29-1 with TRBJ2-7, with 7 bases lining up with TRBD2. The CDR3 length is 13 residues. Per germline, CDR1 SQVTM and CDR2 ANQGSEA. The junction had 5 bases not matched to a gene; V was cut back by 3 bases and J by 3 bases. CDR3 protein: CSVDGGEDYEQYL. Written as DNA, the CDR3 is TGCAGCGTTGATGGGGGGGAAGACTACGAGCAGTACCTC.

This clonotype appeared a few times. The J gene is TRBJ2-2, the V gene TRBV24-1; TRBD2 matches 12 bases. CDR1 is KGHDR and CDR2 is SFDVKD in the germline V gene. V dropped 3 bases and J dropped 3; count of bases not matched to a gene: 7. The length of the CDR3 is 18 residues. The chain's CDR3 is CATSDRLLAGGHTGELFF. DNA for the CDR3: TGTGCCACCAGTGATCGCCTCCTAGCGGGAGGGCACACCGGGGAGCTGTTTTTT.

This clonotype was seen at least ten times. This sequence joins TRBV3-1 and TRBJ1-2; 10 positions match TRBD1. The CDR3 contains 14 residues. Germline lookup yields CDR1 LGHDT and CDR2 YNNKEL (reference sequence). V shed 4 bases and J 7 bases; nucleotides not matched to a gene: 6. The CDR3 DNA reads TGTGCCAGCAGCCGGACGACAGGGGGCGTTGGCTACACCTTC. Protein: CASSRTTGGVGYTF.

This clonotype was seen repeatedly, ten times or more. The chain uses TRBV7-9 and TRBJ2-5; D not resolved. Germline values: CDR1 SEHNR, CDR2 FQNEAQ (reference sequence). Trimming left V 5 bases short and J 0 bases short, with 10 bases between. The CDR3 is 14 amino acids. CDR3 sequence reads: CASSGVYYQETQYF. In DNA form, the CDR3 reads TGTGCCAGCAGCGGCGTCTACTACCAAGAGACCCAGTACTTC.

This clonotype was detected many times. J is TRBJ2-7 and V is TRBV30; 12 bases match TRBD2. Germline assignment: CDR1 GTSNPN and CDR2 SVGIG (reference sequence). Trimming cost V 1 base and J 2 bases; bases outside gene matches: 9. The CDR3 runs to 17 residues. This CDR3 is CAWSAGRTSGIPYEQYF. The CDR3, as DNA: TGTGCCTGGAGTGCCGGAAGGACTAGCGGGATTCCCTACGAGCAGTACTTC.

The V gene is TRBV9, the J gene TRBJ2-2; D unresolved. The germline gives CDR1 SGDLS, CDR2 YYNGEE. The CDR3 contains 13 residues. The V and J ends lost 0 bases and 3 bases respectively, with 3 bases between them. The CDR3 is CASSVVYTGELFF. The CDR3 region has the DNA TGTGCCAGCAGCGTAGTCTACACCGGGGAGCTGTTTTTT.

A few counts support this clonotype. The chain recombines TRBV5-1 with TRBJ2-7, with no clear D. Trimming pared 0 bases from V and 3 bases from J, leaving 10 bases between. The CDR3 totals 14 residues. CDR1 is SGHRS, CDR2 YFSETQ, per germline. The chain's CDR3 is CASSLAVSGYEQYF. As DNA, the CDR3 is TGCGCCAGCAGCTTGGCCGTCAGTGGCTACGAGCAGTACTTC.

The sample holds many counts of this clonotype. CDR3 DNA sequence: TGTGCCAGCAGCCACTCCGGGAAAGGAGGGGAGACCCAGTACTTC. Residues: CASSHSGKGGETQYF. The J gene is TRBJ2-5, the V gene TRBV3-1; possible D gene TRBD2, 6 bases. Germline V CDR1 and CDR2: LGHDT, YNNKEL (reference sequence). The CDR3 has 15 residues. Trimming left V 3 bases short and J 5 bases short, with 16 bases between.

In its sample, this clonotype was seen many times. The chain carries TRBV30 and TRBJ2-4, with 16 positions matching TRBD2. This CDR3 contains 17 residues. From germline, CDR1 is GTSNPN and CDR2 SVGIG (reference sequence). The junction had 8 bases not matched to a gene; V was cut back by 3 bases and J by 6 bases. The DNA for the CDR3 is TGTGCCTGGAGCGGCGGGACTAGCGGGAGGGGACGAAACATTCAGTACTTC. As protein: CAWSGGTSGRGRNIQYF.

This clonotype has a count of ten or more. V and J are TRBV12-3 or TRBV12-4 and TRBJ1-1; TRBD1 aligns across 8 bases. V was pared by 3 bases and J by 1 base, with 4 bases of the junction left unmatched. The CDR3 totals 15 residues. The CDR3 DNA reads TGTGCCAGCAGTTTGTACGGGACAGGGAACACTGAAGCTTTCTTT. It specifies CASSLYGTGNTEAFF.

The gene calls are TRBV5-6 and TRBJ1-6, with TRBD1 as a possible D gene (5 bases). The V end lost 4 bases, the J end lost 7 bases, and 18 bases lay between the germline ends. CDR1 is SGHDT, CDR2 YYEEEE, per germline. The CDR3 consists of 16 residues. The CDR3 reads CASSNLWRGANSPLHF. The DNA for the CDR3 is TGTGCCAGCAGCAACCTCTGGAGGGGCGCAAATTCACCCCTCCACTTT.

This rearrangement joins TRBV19 to TRBJ2-2; D possibly uses TRBD1 or TRBD2 (6 bases each). The CDR3 extends over 16 amino acids. Germline assignment: CDR1 LNHDA and CDR2 SQIVND (reference sequence). Between the trimmed V and J ends, which lost 4 bases and 2 bases, there was a span of 14 bases. The CDR3 nucleotides read TGTGCCAGTAGTAGAGGGGAGGACAGAAACACCGGGGAGCTGTTTTTT. It specifies CASSRGEDRNTGELFF.

The rearrangement links TRBV6-1 to TRBJ2-6; D is unresolved. The germline V gene has CDR1 MNHNS and CDR2 SASEGT. Deletions cut 5 bases from V and 0 bases from J, with 11 bases between. The CDR3 loop spans 16 amino acids. The CDR3 region is CASSQHLDSGANVLTF. For the CDR3, the DNA is TGTGCCAGCAGTCAGCACCTCGACTCTGGGGCCAACGTCCTGACTTTC.

This clonotype was seen many times. The gene calls are TRBV6-4 and TRBJ1-1; perhaps TRBD1 as D (6 bases). CDR1 and CDR2 (germline): MRHNA, SNTAGT. The CDR3 is made up of 16 amino acids. The V gene lost 3 bases and the J gene lost 5 bases, with 19 bases spanning the gap. The CDR3 DNA reads as TGTGCCAGCAGTGAATACGGTGGAACAGGGTGGACTGAAGCTTTCTTT. This gives the protein CASSEYGGTGWTEAFF.

This clonotype was counted ten times or more. The J gene is TRBJ2-7, the V gene TRBV7-9; 7 nucleotides align to TRBD1. There are 14 residues in the CDR3. After removal of 5 bases from V and 0 bases from J, the junction contained 4 bases not matched to a gene. Germline V gene data show CDR1 as SEHNR and CDR2 as FQNEAQ (reference sequence). CDR3 sequence (DNA): TGTGCCAGCAGCACAAGACAGGGCTCCTACGAGCAGTACTTC. It translates to CASSTRQGSYEQYF.

This clonotype was counted a few times. The chain joins TRBV5-1 to TRBJ2-1; tentatively, D is TRBD2 (5 bases). Germline CDR1 is SGHRS and CDR2 is YFSETQ. V was pared by 1 base and J by 5 bases, with 13 bases between. CDR3 size: 15 residues. The CDR3 bases are TGCGCCAGCAGCTTGTGGTATGGAGCGGACAATGAGCAGTTCTTC. Translated, it gives CASSLWYGADNEQFF.

The chain uses TRBV5-4 and TRBJ2-7; 13 bases agree with TRBD2. The germline CDR1 and CDR2 sequences are SGHNT and YYREEE (reference sequence). The CDR3 covers 19 residues. Unmatched junction bases numbered 9, after V lost 0 bases and J lost 0 bases. CDR3 loop: CASSLGGLAGFPLSYEQYF. The CDR3 bases are TGTGCCAGCAGCTTGGGGGGACTAGCGGGATTCCCCCTCTCCTACGAGCAGTACTTC.